This T cell receptor beta chain was identified during a study of blood T cell repertoires in COVID-19. This clone is a singleton in its sample. Methods used by the authors: Estimated nucleated cell counts came from reference gene primer amplification. Some clones are missing from TCRdb's copy, which holds only in-frame ones; the method was immunoSEQ multiplex PCR. That table supplies the V and J calls and clone size; D and trimming were determined from the DNA. This table holds 150,000 to 200,000 clones, 76% found once. Germline V gene sequence: CDR1 SGHNT, CDR2 YYREEE (reference sequence). The CDR3 is 14 residues long. V was cut by 4 bases and J by 3 bases, with 12 bases left in between.

The rearrangement joins TRBV5-4 to TRBJ2-3; TRBD1 is a possible D gene (5 bases). This receptor was obtained from a woman aged 45-60 years with acute COVID-19. The specimen was PBMCs or T cells enriched from blood (not recorded which). CDR3 in amino acids: CASSQLGPTDTQYF. In DNA, the CDR3 is TGTGCCAGCAGCCAACTGGGGCCAACAGATACGCAGTATTTT.